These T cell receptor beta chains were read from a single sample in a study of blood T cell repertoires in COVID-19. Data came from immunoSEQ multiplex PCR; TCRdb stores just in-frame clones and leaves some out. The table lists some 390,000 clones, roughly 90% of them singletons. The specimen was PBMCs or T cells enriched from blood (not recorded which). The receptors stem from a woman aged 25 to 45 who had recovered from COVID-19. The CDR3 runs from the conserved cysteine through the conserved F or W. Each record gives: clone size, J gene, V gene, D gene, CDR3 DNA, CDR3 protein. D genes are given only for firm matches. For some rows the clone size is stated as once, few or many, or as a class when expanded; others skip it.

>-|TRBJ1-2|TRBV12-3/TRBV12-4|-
TGTGCCAGCGCGAGAGGGAACTATGGCTACACCTTC
CASARGNYGYTF
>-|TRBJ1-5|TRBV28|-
TGTGCCAGCATTCGGGGGGATCAGCCCCAGCATTTT
CASIRGDQPQHF
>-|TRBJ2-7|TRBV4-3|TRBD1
TGCGCCAGCAGCAAAGACAGGGCGAACTACGAGCAGTACTTC
CASSKDRANYEQYF
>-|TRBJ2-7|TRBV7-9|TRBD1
TGTGCCAGCAGCTTGACAGGGCGGGAGCAGTACTTC
CASSLTGREQYF
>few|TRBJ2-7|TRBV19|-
TGTGCCAGTAGTATAGGTCCCTTCTACGAGCAGTACTTC
CASSIGPFYEQYF
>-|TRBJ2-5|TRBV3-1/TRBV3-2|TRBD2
TGTGCCAGCAGCCAAGATCCCCCTAGCGGGGTAGGGACCCAGTACTTC
CASSQDPPSGVGTQYF
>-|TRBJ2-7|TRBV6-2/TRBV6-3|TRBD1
TGTGCCAGCAGCCTCTCCGGGACAGGGGCCTACGAGCAGTACTTC
CASSLSGTGAYEQYF
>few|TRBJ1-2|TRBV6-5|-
TGTGCCGCTCCCCAGGAGGCGCCTGGTGGCTACACCTTC
CAAPQEAPGGYTF
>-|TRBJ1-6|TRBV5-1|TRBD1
TGCGCCAGCAGCGCACAGGGGAGGAATAATTCACCCCTCCACTTT
CASSAQGRNNSPLHF
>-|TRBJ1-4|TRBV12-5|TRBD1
TGTGCTAGTGGTTTAGGACAGGGGGAAAAACTGTTTTTT
CASGLGQGEKLFF
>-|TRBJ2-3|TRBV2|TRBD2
TGTGCCAGCAGTGTTTCTAGCGGGAGTAGGACAGATACGCAGTATTTT
CASSVSSGSRTDTQYF
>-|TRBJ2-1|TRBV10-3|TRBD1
TGTGCCATCAGTGAGTCGATAAGGATTTGGGGACAGGGGAGTGGGCAGTTCTTC
CAISESIRIWGQGSGQFF
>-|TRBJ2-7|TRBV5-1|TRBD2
TGCGCCAGCAGCCCGGGGGGACCAGCCTACGAGCAGTACTTC
CASSPGGPAYEQYF
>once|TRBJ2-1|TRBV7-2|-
TGTGCCAGCAGCTCGGGACTTTACAATGAGCAGTTCTTC
CASSSGLYNEQFF
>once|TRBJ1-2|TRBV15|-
TGTGCCACCAGCAGAGATAAGGGGTACTATGGCTACACCTTC
CATSRDKGYYGYTF
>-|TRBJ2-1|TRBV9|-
TGTGCCAGCAGCGTAGCACGGGGGAGCTCCTACAATGAGCAGTTCTTC
CASSVARGSSYNEQFF
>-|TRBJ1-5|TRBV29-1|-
TGCAGCGTTGCTGTTGGCCTTAATCAGCCCCAGCATTTT
CSVAVGLNQPQHF
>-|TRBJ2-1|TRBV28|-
TGTGCCAGCAGTCTCCCCGGGGAGAGCGTCGATGAGCAGTTCTTC
CASSLPGESVDEQFF